This T cell receptor (beta chain) was recovered during a study of T cells in localized non-small cell lung cancer. Findings and caveats of the study: With higher T cell density in blood came longer overall survival. Owing to sequencing of a solitary tumor region, heterogeneity cannot be discounted.

The germline V gene has CDR1 MNHNS and CDR2 SASEGT. With 5 bases removed from V and 5 bases from J, the gap between germline ends came to 19 bases. The CDR3 spans 15 residues. Assay used: immunoSEQ multiplex PCR; TCRdb lists only in-frame clones, some missing. This sample carries 70,000 to 75,000 clones, 84% of them seen once, and the ten largest clones take 1.3%. Notes on this clone: Its antigen is still unknown.

The J gene is TRBJ2-7, the V gene TRBV6-1; the D gene is possibly TRBD1 (6 bases). The sample in question was peripheral blood, obtained before any cancer treatment. The TCR comes from a female donor older than 55 with stage I lung adenocarcinoma. Here the CDR3 reads CASSSTGLVVHEQYF. CDR3 DNA: TGTGCCAGCAGTAGTACAGGGCTGGTGGTCCACGAGCAGTACTTC.